The sequence of this T cell receptor (beta chain) was determined in a study of CD8+ T cells in alopecia areata. Treatment of the sample: oral pan-JAK inhibitor, 5-10 mg twice daily. Cell sorting on a FACSAria was used to separate CD4+ and CD8+ T cells from the PBMCs. The sequencing template was cDNA reverse transcribed from extracted RNA. Produced via immunoSEQ multiplex PCR; TCRdb's table is partial and in-frame only. The sample includes about 120,000 clones, 60% to 65% of them seen just once. Concerning this clone itself: Its antigen is not known.

Study-wide results and limits: Expanded CD8+ clones among the top 100, as well as scalp clonality, were significantly decreased by tofacitinib.

This CDR3 has 16 residues. J gave up 9 bases and V 7 bases, and 18 bases lay outside the gene matches. The germline CDR1 and CDR2 sequences are SQVTM and ANQGSEA. This TCR was recovered from a human donor with alopecia areata. The chain employs TRBV29-1 and TRBJ2-1, with 10 nucleotides matching TRBD2. Sequenced here: CD4+ T cells sorted from blood, sampled at week 4, from a patient treated with tofacitinib. The CDR3 sequence is CSALRDMSGGAGEQFF. The CDR3 DNA follows: TGCAGCGCCCTACGGGATATGAGCGGGGGGGCGGGTGAGCAGTTCTTC.